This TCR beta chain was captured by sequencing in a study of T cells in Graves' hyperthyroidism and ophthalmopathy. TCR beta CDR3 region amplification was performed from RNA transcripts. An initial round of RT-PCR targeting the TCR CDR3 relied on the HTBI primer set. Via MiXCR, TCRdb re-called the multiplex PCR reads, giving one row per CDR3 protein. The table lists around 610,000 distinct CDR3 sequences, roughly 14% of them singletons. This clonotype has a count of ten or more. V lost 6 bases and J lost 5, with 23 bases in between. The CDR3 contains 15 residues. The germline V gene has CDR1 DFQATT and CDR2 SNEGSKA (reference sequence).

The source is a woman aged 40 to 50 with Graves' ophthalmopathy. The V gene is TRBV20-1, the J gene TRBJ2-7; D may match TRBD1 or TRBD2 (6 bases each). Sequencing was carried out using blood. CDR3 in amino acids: CSARGSTGSGNEQYF. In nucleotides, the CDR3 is TGCAGTGCCCGGGGGAGTACAGGGAGTGGGAACGAGCAGTACTTC.